Detailed here is one T cell receptor (beta chain). Antigen specificity is unknown. Germline CDR1 reads SGHRS; CDR2 reads YFSETQ. Trimming cost V 3 bases and J 4 bases; bases outside gene matches: 4. This CDR3 spans 14 amino acids. The repertoire was sequenced with immunoSEQ multiplex PCR; TCRdb's copy has only in-frame clones and lacks some. The sample contains 11,000 or so clones, about 94% of which appear only once. This sample was included in a study of T cells in narcolepsy. The study, taken as a whole, reports: Blood of same and different patients, but not healthy controls, reportedly held recurring autoreactive clonotypes. In some patient and control memory CD4+ samples, autoreactive clones were absent.

This sequence joins TRBV5-1 and TRBJ2-1; 7 nucleotides match TRBD1. The TCR comes from a human donor with narcolepsy. The sample consisted of CD45RA- memory CD4+ T cells from PBMCs. CDR3 sequence reads: CASSSGQSYNEQFF. CDR3 DNA: TGCGCCAGCAGCTCGGGACAGTCATACAATGAGCAGTTCTTC.